Reported below is one T cell receptor beta chain. Measured with immunoSEQ multiplex PCR; TCRdb has only the in-frame clones, and not every one. The sample lists around 280,000 clones; roughly 85% were seen once. This sample stems from a study of blood T cell repertoires in COVID-19. The germline V gene encodes CDR1 KGHDR and CDR2 SFDVKD. This CDR3 is 12 amino acids long. V lost 9 bases and J 3 bases, leaving 8 bases between the germline ends. The sequence was obtained from a woman in her 40s who had recovered from COVID-19. This chain connects TRBV24-1 to TRBJ2-1; D might be TRBD1 (6 bases). The specimen sequenced was PBMCs or T cells enriched from blood (not recorded which). Here the CDR3 DNA reads TGTGCCACCGGGGACAACTACAATGAGCAGTTCTTC. Residues: CATGDNYNEQFF.